This T cell receptor beta chain is drawn from a study of T cell responses to AZD1222 COVID-19 vaccine. Generated by immunoSEQ multiplex PCR, the TCRdb table keeps only in-frame clones and is missing some. The sample has roughly 110,000 clones, 87% seen once. This clone was counted only a few times. Antigen unknown. The germline gives CDR1 SGHTA, CDR2 FQGTGA. CDR3 length: 14 residues. V was pared by 1 base and J by 5 bases, with 11 bases between. Study-wide points: Seropositive at baseline were only a handful of AZD1222 recipients. Unmutated variant regions are reportedly the target of nearly half of TCRs that are spike-specific. The donor cohort was predominantly white British with a female majority, and clonal diversity may have been underestimated. CD4 TCRs linked to vaccination spanned spike, dominating at 160-218 and 743-854.

This TCR was sampled from an adult in good health. The specimen comprised peripheral blood, sampled on day 0 of AZD1222 vaccination. J is TRBJ1-2 and V is TRBV7-3, with D possibly matching TRBD1 (5 bases). This chain's CDR3 is CASSLKGSEYGYTF. The CDR3 bases are TGTGCCAGCAGCTTAAAGGGGTCCGAGTATGGCTACACCTTC. Looking up the rest from reference TRBV7-3 and TRBJ1-2 gives the full variable domain: GAGVSQTPSNKVTEKGKYVELRCDPISGHTALYWYRQSLGQGPEFLIYFQGTGAADDSGLPNDRFFAVRPEGSVSTLKIQRTERGDSAVYLCASSLKGSEYGYTFGSGTRLTVV.